The 25 T cell receptor beta chains in this list originate from one sample, sequenced in a study of blood T cells in healthy people across ages. Combining a sample-barcoded 5' primer with a J-beta primer mix, a second PCR ran for about 6 to 11 cycles. TCRdb independently ran MiXCR on the 5' RACE reads; one entry per CDR3 protein. The data contain about 1.4 million distinct CDR3 sequences, 55% to 75% of them singletons. Material: blood. Every receptor here comes from a young man in good health.

V gene TRBV6-6 combines with J gene TRBJ2-5; 10 positions match TRBD1. V trimming: 7 bases; J trimming: 2 bases; junction bases outside the gene matches: 7. Per the germline V gene, CDR1 is MNHNY and CDR2 is SVGAGI (reference sequence). The CDR3 sequence is 15 residues long. CDR3: CASTTMGQGQETQYF. The DNA of the CDR3 is TGTGCCAGCACCACTATGGGACAGGGGCAAGAGACCCAGTACTTC.

This chain joins TRBV7-9 and TRBJ2-1, with a tentative D call TRBD2 (6 bases). Germline V gene sequence: CDR1 SEHNR, CDR2 FQNEAQ (reference sequence). V lost 2 bases to trimming and J lost 5 bases, with 13 bases between them. This CDR3 is built from 15 residues. CDR3 coding DNA: TGTGCCAGCAGCTTATTGGAGGGAGATAACAATGAGCAGTTCTTC. Encoded protein: CASSLLEGDNNEQFF.

CDR3 residues: CSARRQGGENTEAFF. The CDR3 DNA sequence: TGCAGTGCTCGAAGACAGGGGGGTGAAAACACTGAAGCTTTCTTT. The J gene is TRBJ1-1, the V gene TRBV20-1; the match to TRBD1 covers 9 bases. J lost 2 bases, V lost 5 bases, and 9 bases had no gene match. CDR3 size: 15 residues. Germline lookup yields CDR1 DFQATT and CDR2 SNEGSKA (reference sequence).

The CDR3 spells CASRVGFAYEQYF. DNA for the CDR3: TGTGCCAGCCGGGTGGGGTTTGCCTACGAGCAGTACTTC. This chain joins TRBV2 and TRBJ2-5; unclear D gene. The DNA matches TRBJ2-7 better at its end, which makes the J call doubtful. In germline, CDR1 is SNHLY, CDR2 FYNNEI. This CDR3 contains 13 residues.

The V gene is TRBV28, the J gene TRBJ2-5, with TRBD2 matching 8 bases. CDR1 MDHEN and CDR2 SYDVKM come from the germline V gene. CDR3 length: 14 residues. V lost 5 bases, J lost 13 bases, and 15 bases stayed unmatched. CDR3 protein: CASSPPLSEREGYF. CDR3 in DNA: TGTGCCAGCAGTCCCCCATTAAGTGAACGGGAGGGGTACTTC. Variable domain in full (rest from reference TRBV28 and TRBJ2-5): DVKVTQSSRYLVKRTGEKVFLECVQDMDHENMFWYRQDPGLGLRLIYFSYDVKMKEKGDIPEGYSVSREKKERFSLILESASTNQTSMYLCASSPPLSEREGYFGPGTRLLVL.

A single count supports this clonotype. The V and J genes are TRBV20-1 and TRBJ1-1; 8 nucleotides line up with TRBD1. The CDR3 extends over 14 amino acids. From germline, CDR1 is DFQATT and CDR2 SNEGSKA (reference sequence). Trimming removed 3 bases from V and 4 bases from J; junction bases left unmatched: 7. The CDR3 coding sequence is TGCAGTGCTAGCGGCAGGGGGCGCGGCACTGAAGCTTTCTTT. Amino acid sequence: CSASGRGRGTEAFF.

The rearrangement joins TRBV11-2 to TRBJ1-4; D is ambiguous. Germline CDR1 and CDR2: SGHAT and FQNNGV. The CDR3 extends over 17 amino acids. V gave up 1 base and J gave up 0 bases, with 12 bases separating them. CDR3 sequence: CASSLAPDYATNEKLFF. Here the CDR3 DNA reads TGTGCCAGCAGCTTAGCCCCAGACTACGCAACTAATGAAAAACTGTTTTTT.

The chain joins TRBV9 to TRBJ2-3, with TRBD2 identical over 7 bases. The V segment lost 3 bases and the J segment 1 base; nucleotides outside the gene matches: 8. Germline V gives CDR1 SGDLS, CDR2 YYNGEE. The CDR3 totals 16 residues. The CDR3 nucleotides are TGTGCCAGCAGCGCGCTTGGGGGGGTTGGCACAGATACGCAGTATTTT. Translating it yields CASSALGGVGTDTQYF.

This clonotype has more than one count but fewer than ten. The V and J genes are TRBV6-5 and TRBJ2-4; 8 bases align to TRBD1. Germline CDR1 is MNHEY and CDR2 is SVGAGI. CDR3 length equals 14 residues. Trimming removed 5 bases from V and 1 base from J; junction bases left unmatched: 1. Here the CDR3 reads CASSRQGAKNIQYF. CDR3 coding DNA: TGTGCCAGCAGTAGACAGGGGGCCAAAAACATTCAGTACTTC.

The rearrangement uses TRBV20-1 and TRBJ2-7, with D perhaps matching TRBD2 (6 bases). Germline V gives CDR1 DFQATT, CDR2 SNEGSKA (reference sequence). The CDR3 sequence is 17 residues long. Between the trimmed V and J ends, which lost 0 bases and 6 bases, there was a span of 24 bases. The CDR3 DNA is TGCAGTGCTAGAGATTGGAGGGAGATAGACCCAGGTGGCGAGCAGTACTTC. Encoded protein: CSARDWREIDPGGEQYF.

This clonotype showed up just a few times. The chain uses TRBV20-1 and TRBJ2-1; D might be TRBD2 (5 bases). The germline CDR1 and CDR2 sequences are DFQATT and SNEGSKA (reference sequence). This CDR3 spans 11 amino acids. V lost 5 bases to trimming and J lost 9 bases, with 11 bases between them. CDR3 sequence (DNA): TGCAGTGCTGGCGTGGAGGTTGAGCAGTTCTTC. It translates to CSAGVEVEQFF.

V usage is TRBV27 and J usage is TRBJ2-3; 11 nucleotides agree with TRBD2. Germline V gene data show CDR1 as MNHEY and CDR2 as SMNVEV (reference sequence). CDR3 length equals 14 residues. Trimming cost V 3 bases and J 8 bases; bases outside gene matches: 4. The CDR3 protein is CASSLVLAGGTQYF. CDR3 DNA: TGTGCCAGCAGTTTGGTTCTAGCGGGAGGTACGCAGTATTTT.

The genes are TRBV7-8 and TRBJ1-5; no clear D. The germline V and J ends were trimmed by 5 bases and 2 bases, with 16 bases remaining between them. The germline CDR1 and CDR2 sequences are SGHVS and FQNEAQ. The CDR3 consists of 16 residues. The CDR3 loop reads CASSPSRAFGNQPQHF. CDR3 nucleotide sequence: TGTGCCAGCAGCCCATCCAGAGCCTTTGGCAATCAGCCCCAGCATTTT.

The chain links TRBV10-3 to TRBJ2-7; D remains ambiguous. CDR3 size: 14 residues. Germline CDR1 and CDR2: ENHRY and SYGVKD. Between the trimmed V and J ends, which lost 11 bases and 0 bases, there was a span of 17 bases. CDR3 residues: CAASQTDSSYEQYF. The CDR3 coding sequence is TGTGCCGCATCTCAGACGGATAGCTCCTACGAGCAGTACTTC.

Turning to this clonotype: The junction shows a germline mismatch at one end, possibly a read error. The J gene is TRBJ2-3, the V gene TRBV4-1; possibly TRBD2 for D (6 bases). CDR3 length equals 16 residues. Germline assignment: CDR1 MGHRA and CDR2 YSYEKL. CDR3 bases: TGTGCCAGCAGCCACCATGGGGGGTCTATCACAGATACGCAGTATTTT. Protein: CASSHHGGSITDTQYF.

The rearrangement uses TRBV3-1 and TRBJ2-7; maybe TRBD1 (5 bases). The CDR3 consists of 14 residues. Germline CDR1 and CDR2: LGHDT and YNNKEL (reference sequence). The germline V and J ends were trimmed by 1 base and 2 bases, with 9 bases remaining between them. This CDR3 is CASSQAARAYEQYF. The CDR3 DNA reads as TGTGCCAGCAGCCAAGCGGCCAGGGCCTACGAGCAGTACTTC.

The chain recombines TRBV4-3 with TRBJ2-7, with D uncertain. The DNA end favors TRBJ2-5, so the J call may be wrong. Germline V gene sequence: CDR1 LGHNA, CDR2 YSLEER. The CDR3 is 15 amino acids. As DNA, the CDR3 is TGCGCCAGCAGCCAAGATTGGAGAGAGGCGGAGACCCAGTACTTC. This gives the protein CASSQDWREAETQYF.

This clonotype was detected only a few times. The J gene is TRBJ2-3, the V gene TRBV2; 14 positions agree with TRBD2. The CDR3 loop spans 15 amino acids. Per the germline V gene, CDR1 is SNHLY and CDR2 is FYNNEI. V trimming: 11 bases; J trimming: 6 bases; junction bases outside the gene matches: 10. The CDR3 is CAGSGTSGREDTQYF. In DNA form, the CDR3 reads TGTGCCGGCTCCGGGACTAGCGGGAGAGAGGATACGCAGTATTTT.

This clonotype has only one observation. The V call is TRBV7-8, the J call TRBJ2-1; 11 bases agree with TRBD2. The CDR3 has 15 residues. V lost 5 bases and J lost 8; bases outside the gene matches: 8. Germline V gene lookup returns CDR1 SGHVS and CDR2 FQNEAQ. The CDR3 nucleotides are TGTGCCAGCAGCGAGCCTAGCGGGAGGCAGGATGAGCAGTTCTTC. Translated: CASSEPSGRQDEQFF.

The chain joins TRBV2 to TRBJ2-7; D is perhaps TRBD1 (6 bases). Trimming pared 11 bases from V and 7 bases from J, leaving 15 bases between. Germline V CDR1 and CDR2: SNHLY, FYNNEI. The CDR3 is 11 amino acids. The CDR3 DNA is TGTGCCGGTGACAGGTACAATGAGCAGTACTTC. This sequence encodes CAGDRYNEQYF.

V usage is TRBV20-1 and J usage is TRBJ1-2; D unclear. V was trimmed by 2 bases and J by 11 bases, leaving 27 bases between them. The CDR3 has 16 residues. Germline CDR1 is DFQATT and CDR2 is SNEGSKA (reference sequence). The CDR3 here is CSARLLNPSTGAAYTF. The CDR3 bases are TGCAGTGCTAGACTACTCAACCCCTCGACGGGCGCCGCTTACACCTTC.

J is TRBJ2-1 and V is TRBV11-2, with 12 bases that match TRBD2. Germline V gives CDR1 SGHAT, CDR2 FQNNGV. With 5 bases clipped from V and 5 bases from J, the junction kept 4 bases outside the gene matches. The CDR3 is 15 residues long. The DNA of the CDR3 is TGTGCCAGCAGCCCTACTAGCGGGGGGAACAATGAGCAGTTCTTC. It translates to CASSPTSGGNNEQFF.

This clonotype appeared a few times. The J gene is TRBJ2-5, the V gene TRBV4-1; D unresolved. The CDR3 runs to 13 residues. Per germline, CDR1 MGHRA and CDR2 YSYEKL. Trimming removed 8 bases at V and 0 bases at J, with 10 bases between. DNA for the CDR3: TGCGCCAGCTCTACTTTAAACCAAGAGACCCAGTACTTC. Amino acids: CASSTLNQETQYF.

V usage is TRBV18 and J usage is TRBJ2-3; 10 nucleotides agree with TRBD2. V was pared by 3 bases and J by 4 bases, with 10 bases of the junction left unmatched. Germline CDR1 is KGHSH and CDR2 is LQKENI. CDR3 length: 17 residues. CDR3 DNA: TGTGCCAGCTCACCCGGGACTAGCGTGCTTCGGGCAGATACGCAGTATTTT. As protein: CASSPGTSVLRADTQYF.

This clonotype was detected a few times. The V call is TRBV3-1, the J call TRBJ2-5; D possibly corresponds to TRBD2 (6 bases). Germline V CDR1 and CDR2: LGHDT, YNNKEL (reference sequence). The CDR3 contains 13 residues. V was shortened by 4 bases and J by 4 bases, with 10 bases between the two germline ends. The CDR3 DNA reads as TGTGCCAGCAGCCGGGCTAGCGTAGAGACCCAGTACTTC. It translates to CASSRASVETQYF.